A selection of T cell receptor beta chains follows, all from one sample in a study of shared clonotypes between healthy human individuals. Measured with immunoSEQ multiplex PCR; TCRdb has only the in-frame clones, and not every one. The sample has around 1.9 million clones, around 93% seen once. Material: naive CD8+ T cells from PBMCs. The receptors here all came from a man younger than 35 in good health. Some clones in this sample may be carry-over from other donors' samples. CDR3s include the opening cysteine and the closing phenylalanine or tryptophan. The D gene is left open where the match is weak. Size is omitted from some rows. Given values are once, few, many or a class for expanded clones.

v_call,d_call,clone_size,j_call,cdr3_nt,cdr3_aa
TRBV7-3,TRBD1,-,TRBJ2-6,TGTGCCAGCAGCCTCACAGGGGGATTCAGCGTCCCTGGGGCCAACGTCCTGACTTTC,CASSLTGGFSVPGANVLTF
TRBV28,TRBD2,-,TRBJ2-3,TGTGCCAGCAGTGGGGGCGGGAGGGCAGATACGCAGTATTTT,CASSGGGRADTQYF
TRBV28,-,-,TRBJ2-7,TGTGCCAGCAGTTTTCTCCCCCGGGGGCCTCCCTACGAGCAGTACTTC,CASSFLPRGPPYEQYF
TRBV7-9,TRBD1,-,TRBJ2-2,TGTGCCAGCAGCCCCACGGGACAGAACACGAACACCGGGGAGCTGTTTTTT,CASSPTGQNTNTGELFF
TRBV9,TRBD2,-,TRBJ2-1,TGTGCCAGCAGCCCAACTAGCGGGAGGTCCAATGAGCAGTTCTTC,CASSPTSGRSNEQFF
TRBV10-2,TRBD1,-,TRBJ1-2,TGCGCCAGCAATGACAGGGATCGGGATGGCTACACCTTC,CASNDRDRDGYTF
TRBV25-1,-,-,TRBJ2-1,TGTGCCAGCAGTGGCCCGGGACTCCTCGGGGTCTTC,CASSGPGLLGVF
TRBV11-2,-,-,TRBJ1-1,TGTGCCAGCAGCTTAGCGATCGGCCAGGGGCAGGGGCTGTCTGAAGCTTTCTTT,CASSLAIGQGQGLSEAFF
TRBV4-3,-,-,TRBJ1-2,TGCGCCAGCAGCCAAGGGACCCAAAGACAGCTGTTAGCTAACTATGGCTACACCTTC,CASSQGTQRQLLANYGYTF
TRBV29-1,TRBD1,-,TRBJ2-7,TGCAGCGTTGAAGGGGGACAGAGTCCCGAGCAGTACTTC,CSVEGGQSPEQYF
TRBV19,-,-,TRBJ1-1,TGTGCCAGTAGTATAGGACAGCATGAAGCTTTCTTT,CASSIGQHEAFF
TRBV10-3,-,-,TRBJ2-7,TGTGCCATCAGTGTCCAGGGTATCTACGAGCAGTACTTC,CAISVQGIYEQYF
TRBV20-1,-,-,TRBJ1-2,TGCAGTGCTAGAGATAGGGGCTACACCTTC,CSARDRGYTF
TRBV27,-,-,TRBJ2-7,TGTGCCAGCAGTTCTTGGGATGCCGAGCAGTACTTC,CASSSWDAEQYF
TRBV7-9,-,-,TRBJ1-1,TGTGCCAGCAAGGGGCGGGGGGTCCCTGAAGCTTTCTTT,CASKGRGVPEAFF
TRBV27,-,once,TRBJ2-7,TGTGCCAGCAGCGAAATTCGGGGAGCCTACGAGCAGTACTTC,CASSEIRGAYEQYF